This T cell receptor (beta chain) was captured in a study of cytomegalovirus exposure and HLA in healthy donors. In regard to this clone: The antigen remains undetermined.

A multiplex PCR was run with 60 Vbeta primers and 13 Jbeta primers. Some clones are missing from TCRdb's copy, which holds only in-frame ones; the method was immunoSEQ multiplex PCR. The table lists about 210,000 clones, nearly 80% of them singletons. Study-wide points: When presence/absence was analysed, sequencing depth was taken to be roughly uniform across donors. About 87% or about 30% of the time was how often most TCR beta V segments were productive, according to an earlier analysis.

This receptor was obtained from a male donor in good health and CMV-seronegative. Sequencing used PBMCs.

The DNA of the CDR3 is TGTGCCAGCAGCAAAACACGGGGGGGGACTTCCAAAAACATTCAGTACTTC. Translated, it gives CASSKTRGGTSKNIQYF. The V call is TRBV7-8, the J call TRBJ2-4; 8 nucleotides agree with TRBD2. CDR3 length equals 17 residues. CDR1 SGHVS and CDR2 FQNEAQ come from the germline V gene. Trimming removed 5 bases from V and 2 bases from J; junction bases left unmatched: 11.